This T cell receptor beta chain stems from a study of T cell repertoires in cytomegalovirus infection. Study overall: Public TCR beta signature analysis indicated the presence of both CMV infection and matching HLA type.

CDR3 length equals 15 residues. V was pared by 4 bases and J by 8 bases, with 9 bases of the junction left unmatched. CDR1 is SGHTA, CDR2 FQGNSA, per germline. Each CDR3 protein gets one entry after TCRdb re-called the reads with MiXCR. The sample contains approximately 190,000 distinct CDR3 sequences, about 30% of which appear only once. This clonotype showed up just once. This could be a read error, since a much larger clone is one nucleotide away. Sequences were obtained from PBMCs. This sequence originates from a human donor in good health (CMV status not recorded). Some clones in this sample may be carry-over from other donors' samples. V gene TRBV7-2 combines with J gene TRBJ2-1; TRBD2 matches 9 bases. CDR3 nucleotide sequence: TGTGCCAGCAGCTCAGATGGCGGGGGGGCCTATGAGCAGTTCTTC. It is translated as CASSSDGGGAYEQFF.